These T cell receptor beta chains were read from a single sample in a study of T cells after yellow fever vaccination. MiXCR, applied by TCRdb to the 5' RACE reads, yields one record per CDR3 protein. The repertoire consists of approximately 120,000 distinct CDR3 sequences, with about 8.8% occurring once and the leading ten covering almost 40%. The sequences come from CD8+ T cells sorted from PBMCs, collected on the day of the yellow fever booster vaccination. The receptors derive from a man aged 18-30 years who received the YFV17D yellow fever vaccine. The CDR3 runs from the conserved cysteine through the conserved F or W. The D gene is left open where the match is weak. Part of the rows lack a size; the others show once, few, many or a class for expanded clones.

size	V	J	D	length	CDR3	DNA
-	TRBV29-1	TRBJ2-2	-	13	CSVLADNTGELFF	TGCAGCGTTTTAGCGGACAACACCGGGGAGCTGTTTTTT
many	TRBV5-5	TRBJ2-1	-	13	CASSLGPGDEQFF	TGTGCCAGCAGCTTGGGCCCGGGGGATGAGCAGTTCTTC
few	TRBV29-1	TRBJ2-1	-	12	CSVPTAYNEQFF	TGCAGCGTCCCGACAGCCTACAATGAGCAGTTCTTC
few	TRBV5-5	TRBJ2-7	-	15	CASSFYSGGPYEQYF	TGTGCCAGCAGCTTCTATAGCGGCGGTCCCTACGAGCAGTACTTC
-	TRBV5-1	TRBJ2-7	-	14	CASSLSRSSYEQYF	TGCGCCAGCAGCTTATCCAGGAGCTCCTACGAGCAGTACTTC
-	TRBV27	TRBJ1-1	TRBD1	16	CASSLAVTGGWTEAFF	TGTGCCAGCAGTTTGGCCGTGACAGGGGGCTGGACTGAAGCTTTCTTT
few	TRBV4-1	TRBJ1-3	-	17	CASSPYRGAISGNTIYF	TGCGCCAGCAGCCCCTACCGGGGGGCAATCTCTGGAAACACCATATATTTT
few	TRBV19	TRBJ2-3	-	15	CASSKIDRNTDTQYF	TGTGCCAGTAGTAAAATTGACAGGAACACAGATACGCAGTATTTT
few	TRBV4-3	TRBJ2-2	-	12	CASSLAPGELFF	TGCGCCAGCAGCCTGGCCCCCGGGGAGCTGTTTTTT
many	TRBV4-1	TRBJ1-1	-	13	CASSPTENTEAFF	TGCGCCAGCAGCCCTACGGAGAACACTGAAGCTTTCTTT
-	TRBV7-9	TRBJ2-2	-	12	CASSPWAGELFF	TGTGCCAGCAGTCCATGGGCCGGGGAGCTGTTTTTT
few	TRBV20-1	TRBJ2-3	TRBD2	15	CSARGSGGSPGTQYF	TGCAGTGCTAGAGGCAGCGGGGGGTCTCCGGGTACGCAGTATTTT
many	TRBV29-1	TRBJ2-3	-	13	CSVDGLVADTQYF	TGCAGCGTTGATGGGCTAGTTGCAGATACGCAGTATTTT
few	TRBV11-2	TRBJ2-7	-	13	CASSWGQVDEQYF	TGTGCCAGCAGCTGGGGACAAGTCGACGAGCAGTACTTC
many	TRBV27	TRBJ1-5	-	12	CASRTQGQPQHF	TGTGCCAGCAGAACTCAGGGTCAGCCCCAGCATTTT
-	TRBV7-2	TRBJ2-3	TRBD1	17	CASSLAATGASTDRQYF	TGTGCCAGCAGCTTAGCAGCGACAGGGGCTAGCACAGATAGGCAGTATTTT
-	TRBV7-9	TRBJ2-3	-	13	CASSSRGTDTQYF	TGTGCCAGCAGCTCCCGGGGCACAGATACGCAGTATTTT
-	TRBV5-1	TRBJ2-3	-	15	CASSLEGRRSDTQYF	TGCGCCAGCAGCTTGGAGGGGAGAAGGTCAGATACGCAGTATTTT
few	TRBV4-1	TRBJ2-4	-	11	CASSHSSIQYF	TGCGCCAGCAGCCACAGTAGCATTCAGTACTTC
few	TRBV9	TRBJ2-1	TRBD2	13	CASSDRGGNEQFF	TGTGCCAGCAGCGATCGGGGGGGCAATGAGCAGTTCTTC
-	TRBV5-1	TRBJ2-7	-	15	CASSWTTGGAYEQYF	TGCGCCAGCAGCTGGACAACAGGGGGGGCCTACGAGCAGTACTTC
few	TRBV3-1	TRBJ1-1	-	14	CASESLGILPEAFF	TGTGCCAGCGAAAGTTTAGGGATTTTACCTGAAGCTTTCTTT
many	TRBV7-8	TRBJ2-1	-	13	CASSLGGTNEQFF	TGTGCCAGCAGCTTAGGGGGGACGAATGAGCAGTTCTTC
few	TRBV5-1	TRBJ2-2	TRBD2	15	CASSGAGVNTGELFF	TGCGCCAGCAGTGGTGCGGGGGTGAACACCGGGGAGCTGTTTTTT
many	TRBV7-6	TRBJ1-1	-	16	CASSLGVTGLNTEAFF	TGTGCCAGCAGCTTAGGGGTAACAGGGTTGAACACTGAAGCTTTCTTT
few	TRBV20-1	TRBJ2-7	-	16	CSAIPRRRQSSYEQYF	TGCAGTGCCATACCGCGGAGGCGGCAAAGCTCCTACGAGCAGTACTTC
few	TRBV6-4	TRBJ2-7	TRBD2	15	CASSALAGGFYEQYF	TGTGCCAGCAGTGCCCTAGCGGGGGGGTTCTACGAGCAGTACTTC
-	TRBV4-3	TRBJ2-2	TRBD2	17	CASSLQVAGGGTGELFF	TGCGCCAGCAGCCTCCAGGTAGCGGGGGGTGGCACCGGGGAGCTGTTTTTT
-	TRBV5-4	TRBJ2-1	TRBD1	18	CASSSKMTGIFSYNEQFF	TGTGCCAGCAGCTCGAAAATGACAGGGATATTCTCCTACAATGAGCAGTTCTTC
few	TRBV18	TRBJ2-1	TRBD2	16	CASSPRPGTSVNEQFF	TGTGCCAGCTCACCACGGCCCGGGACTAGCGTGAATGAGCAGTTCTTC
few	TRBV20-1	TRBJ2-3	-	13	CSARDRRGDTQYF	TGCAGTGCTAGAGATAGGAGGGGTGATACGCAGTATTTT
-	TRBV20-1	TRBJ2-3	TRBD2	15	CSARELAGGKDTQYF	TGCAGTGCTAGGGAATTAGCGGGGGGGAAAGATACGCAGTATTTT
-	TRBV20-1	TRBJ2-2	-	14	CSGWGAGNTGELFF	TGCAGTGGATGGGGTGCAGGAAACACCGGGGAGCTGTTTTTT
few	TRBV25-1	TRBJ1-2	-	13	CASSEGLGYGYTF	TGTGCCAGCAGTGAAGGGTTAGGCTATGGCTACACCTTC